This TCR beta chain is from a study of blood T cell repertoires in COVID-19. Study-wide background: The origin of the acute and convalescent COVID-19 samples was the United States, Italy and Spain. T cells, B-cell-depleted T cells, or PBMCs provided the cDNA or gDNA that served as material.

Profiled with immunoSEQ multiplex PCR; TCRdb holds only in-frame clones, not every one. The profile shows around 140,000 clones, around 88% of them singletons. The Seattle site enrolled patients during active infection and followed them longitudinally. CDR1 is SGHAT and CDR2 is FQNNGV in the germline V gene. CDR3 size: 13 residues. V gave up 5 bases and J gave up 4 bases; unmatched junction bases: 4. This TCR was sampled from a man between 60 and 75 years old with COVID-19, enrolled during active disease. The sample was peripheral blood. The genes are TRBV11-2 and TRBJ1-1; TRBD1 matches at 7 bases. Here the CDR3 reads CASSPDRFTEAFF. CDR3 bases: TGTGCCAGCAGCCCGGACAGGTTCACTGAAGCTTTCTTT.